This T cell receptor beta chain derives from a study of read filtering for tumor transcriptome and immune sequencing. Study summary: Among patients, 17 to 20 were male and some 15 female, aged about 45 to 85 (mean roughly 63). Revised staging placed eight or nine patients in R-ISS I, around 15 in II, roughly 7 in III.

Molecular barcoded adaptors covering alpha/delta and beta/gamma chains were used on roughly 370 ng RNA. Via MiXCR, TCRdb re-called the reads, giving one row per CDR3 protein. The data hold 48,000 or so distinct CDR3 sequences, with approximately 19% observed a single time. Whole-study results and caveats: The sorted CD138-negative fraction was a mixed bone marrow immune population, not purified T cells.

Germline CDR1 is ENHRY and CDR2 is SYGVKD. Between the trimmed V and J ends, which lost 10 bases and 2 bases, there was a span of 19 bases. This CDR3 contains 15 residues. Notes on this clonotype: Its target is unknown.

The TCR sequence derives from a donor at least 40 years old with multiple myeloma. The material sequenced was a population of CD138-negative cells sorted from bone marrow. The genes are TRBV10-3 and TRBJ2-3; D gene uncertain. The CDR3 here is CATTSYTFTTDTQYF. The CDR3, as DNA: TGTGCCACCACCAGTTATACCTTCACCACAGATACGCAGTATTTT.